Reported below is one T cell receptor (beta chain). This entry belongs to a study of T cell repertoires in cytomegalovirus infection. Across the whole study: Public TCR beta signatures indicated both CMV infection and matching HLA type.

Germline CDR1 reads MNHEY; CDR2 reads SVGEGT. This CDR3 has 16 residues. The V end was cut by 4 bases, the J end by 4 bases, with 20 bases between. TCRdb recomputed calls from the reads with MiXCR, one row per CDR3 protein. In the table there are 200,000 to 300,000 distinct CDR3 sequences, 12% to 15% of which are singletons. This TCR derives from a human donor in good health (CMV status not recorded). Some clones in this sample may be carry-over from other donors' samples. Sequencing was done on a sample of PBMCs. The genes are TRBV6-2 or TRBV6-3 and TRBJ2-7, with D uncertain. This CDR3 reads CASSSRYEGRRYEQYF. Here the CDR3 DNA reads TGTGCCAGCAGTTCTCGTTACGAAGGACGGAGATACGAGCAGTACTTC.